This T cell receptor beta chain comes out of a study of shared clonotypes between healthy human individuals. General study results and limits: Around 4.7% was the fraction of naive CD4 clonotypes found shared across four donors.

Only one count was recorded for this clone. Its antigen is as yet unknown. From germline, CDR1 is SEHNR and CDR2 FQNEAQ (reference sequence). This CDR3 comprises 14 residues. V lost 5 bases to trimming and J lost 4 bases; unmatched junction nucleotides: 3. Libraries were prepared by immunoSEQ multiplex PCR; TCRdb keeps only in-frame clonotypes and omits some of them. The profile shows more than 1.2 million clones, 98% of them singletons. This receptor was obtained from a man aged 30 to 39 in good health. Sequenced input: naive CD4+ T cells sorted from blood. Subset specified: CD45RA+ positively selected. J is TRBJ1-4 and V is TRBV7-9; TRBD1 matches 8 bases. This CDR3 is CASSETGDNEKLFF. The CDR3 DNA is TGTGCCAGCAGCGAGACAGGGGATAATGAAAAACTGTTTTTT.